These T cell receptor beta chains were read from a single sample in a study of cytomegalovirus exposure and HLA in healthy donors. Repertoires were generated with immunoSEQ multiplex PCR, while TCRdb's copy carries only in-frame clones and drops some. Of 200,000 or so clones listed, 84% were seen once; the top ten hold 0.26%. The sequenced sample consisted of PBMCs. These receptors came from a boy between 5 and 17 years old in good health and CMV-seronegative. Each CDR3 is given with its conserved first and last residue. Each record gives: V gene, J gene, D gene, clone size, CDR3 DNA, CDR3 protein. A D gene is named only where the DNA matches it firmly. For some rows the clone size is stated as once, few or many, or as a class when expanded; others skip it.

v_call: TRBV2; j_call: TRBJ1-1; d_call: .; clone_size: .; cdr3_nt: TGTGCCAGCAGGAGACAGTTATTGAACACTGAAGCTTTCTTT; cdr3_aa: CASRRQLLNTEAFF
v_call: TRBV19; j_call: TRBJ2-7; d_call: TRBD1; clone_size: .; cdr3_nt: TGTGCCAGTAGTATGGCGGACAGGGCAACCTACGAGCAGTACTTC; cdr3_aa: CASSMADRATYEQYF
v_call: TRBV7-9; j_call: TRBJ1-1; d_call: TRBD1; clone_size: .; cdr3_nt: TGTGCCAGCAGCCCCGAACAGGGGGCAACTGAAGCTTTCTTT; cdr3_aa: CASSPEQGATEAFF
v_call: TRBV6-5; j_call: TRBJ2-7; d_call: TRBD1; clone_size: .; cdr3_nt: TGTGCCAGCAGTTCCCTACAGGGGGCTAATATCTACGAGCAGTACTTC; cdr3_aa: CASSSLQGANIYEQYF
v_call: TRBV7-2; j_call: TRBJ2-7; d_call: .; clone_size: once; cdr3_nt: TGTGCCAGCAGCTCCTTCCCAGGTTCTCACGAGCAGTACTTC; cdr3_aa: CASSSFPGSHEQYF
v_call: TRBV2; j_call: TRBJ1-2; d_call: .; clone_size: .; cdr3_nt: TGTGCCAGCAGTGGGGCCCCAAACAGCTACACCTTC; cdr3_aa: CASSGAPNSYTF
v_call: TRBV5-1; j_call: TRBJ2-7; d_call: TRBD1; clone_size: .; cdr3_nt: TGCGCCAGCAGCGCGGGACAGGCCTCCTACGAGCAGTACTTC; cdr3_aa: CASSAGQASYEQYF
v_call: TRBV7-2; j_call: TRBJ1-5; d_call: .; clone_size: .; cdr3_nt: TGTGCCAGCAGCTTAGCCTTCAATCAGCCCCAGCATTTT; cdr3_aa: CASSLAFNQPQHF
v_call: TRBV28; j_call: TRBJ2-5; d_call: TRBD2; clone_size: few; cdr3_nt: TGTGCCAGCAGTTCACTAGCGGGAGGCCAAGAGACCCAGTACTTC; cdr3_aa: CASSSLAGGQETQYF
v_call: TRBV6-5; j_call: TRBJ1-2; d_call: .; clone_size: .; cdr3_nt: TGTGCCAGCAGGGGCACCTTGGACGGAGGCTATGGCTACACCTTC; cdr3_aa: CASRGTLDGGYGYTF
v_call: TRBV5-1; j_call: TRBJ2-5; d_call: TRBD2; clone_size: .; cdr3_nt: TGCGCCAGCAGCCCCAGACTAGCGGGAGAGGGGCGAGAGACCCAGTACTTC; cdr3_aa: CASSPRLAGEGRETQYF
v_call: TRBV6-6; j_call: TRBJ1-4; d_call: .; clone_size: few; cdr3_nt: TGTGCCAGCACTCCAAGCGGCGGTTTGGGGGAAAAACTGTTTTTT; cdr3_aa: CASTPSGGLGEKLFF
v_call: TRBV28; j_call: TRBJ2-5; d_call: TRBD1; clone_size: .; cdr3_nt: TGTGCCAGCAGTTTACAGACAGGGCAAGAGACCCAGTACTTC; cdr3_aa: CASSLQTGQETQYF
v_call: TRBV10-3; j_call: TRBJ1-6; d_call: .; clone_size: .; cdr3_nt: TGTGCCATCAGTGAGTCCCTAACGGAGGGTTCACCCCTCCACTTT; cdr3_aa: CAISESLTEGSPLHF
v_call: TRBV27; j_call: TRBJ2-7; d_call: .; clone_size: .; cdr3_nt: TGTGCCAGCAGTCCGGGGTACGAGCAGTACTTC; cdr3_aa: CASSPGYEQYF
v_call: TRBV5-1; j_call: TRBJ1-1; d_call: .; clone_size: few; cdr3_nt: TGCGCCAGCAGGAGCAACACTGAAGCTTTCTTT; cdr3_aa: CASRSNTEAFF
v_call: TRBV28; j_call: TRBJ2-1; d_call: TRBD1; clone_size: .; cdr3_nt: TGTGCCAGCACAGCGGACAGGGTACGCACTGAGCAGTTCTTC; cdr3_aa: CASTADRVRTEQFF
v_call: TRBV5-1; j_call: TRBJ2-7; d_call: .; clone_size: .; cdr3_nt: TGCGCCAGCAGTTCACGGAGGGCCGACGAGCAGTACTTC; cdr3_aa: CASSSRRADEQYF
v_call: TRBV7-7; j_call: TRBJ2-1; d_call: .; clone_size: .; cdr3_nt: TGTGCTAGCAGCCGCGGGCCAAGTGGGGACAATGAGCAGTTCTTC; cdr3_aa: CASSRGPSGDNEQFF
v_call: TRBV7-2; j_call: TRBJ1-3; d_call: TRBD1; clone_size: .; cdr3_nt: TGTGCCAGCAGCTTAGCCAACGACAGGGGACACACCATATATTTT; cdr3_aa: CASSLANDRGHTIYF
v_call: TRBV10-3; j_call: TRBJ1-5; d_call: TRBD1; clone_size: .; cdr3_nt: TGTGCCATAGGGACAGCGAATCAGCCCCAGCATTTT; cdr3_aa: CAIGTANQPQHF
v_call: TRBV4-2; j_call: TRBJ2-1; d_call: TRBD2; clone_size: once; cdr3_nt: TGTGCCAGCAGCCAAGAGGTAGCGGGATCATATGAGCAGTTCTTC; cdr3_aa: CASSQEVAGSYEQFF
v_call: TRBV10-1; j_call: TRBJ1-4; d_call: TRBD1; clone_size: .; cdr3_nt: TGCGCCAGCAGTGAGAGAGGGACAGGCAAAAAACTGTTTTTT; cdr3_aa: CASSERGTGKKLFF
v_call: TRBV7-9; j_call: TRBJ2-7; d_call: .; clone_size: .; cdr3_nt: TGTTCCAGCAGCTTAGCGCTTGCTTCAGGGACATCCTACGAGCAGTACTTC; cdr3_aa: CSSSLALASGTSYEQYF
v_call: TRBV9; j_call: TRBJ1-2; d_call: .; clone_size: .; cdr3_nt: TGTGCCAGCAGCGTAGCGGGAGGGAACTATGGCTACACCTTC; cdr3_aa: CASSVAGGNYGYTF
v_call: TRBV18; j_call: TRBJ1-5; d_call: .; clone_size: .; cdr3_nt: TGTGCCAGCTCACCACCGTATAGCAATCAGCCCCAGCATTTT; cdr3_aa: CASSPPYSNQPQHF
v_call: TRBV18; j_call: TRBJ2-7; d_call: TRBD2; clone_size: .; cdr3_nt: TGTGCCAGCTCACCCCCGGGACTAGCGGGATCCAACGAGCAGTACTTC; cdr3_aa: CASSPPGLAGSNEQYF
v_call: TRBV27; j_call: TRBJ1-2; d_call: .; clone_size: .; cdr3_nt: TGTGCCAGCAGTATGGGGGGGGGCGAGGGCTATGGCTACACCTTC; cdr3_aa: CASSMGGGEGYGYTF
v_call: TRBV13; j_call: TRBJ2-1; d_call: .; clone_size: .; cdr3_nt: TGTGCCAGCAGCTTTAATGGCTGGGCCATTAAGTACAATGAGCAGTTCTTC; cdr3_aa: CASSFNGWAIKYNEQFF
v_call: TRBV5-4; j_call: TRBJ2-1; d_call: TRBD1; clone_size: few; cdr3_nt: TGTGCCAGCAGCCTACAGGGGATGGGTGAGCAGTTCTTC; cdr3_aa: CASSLQGMGEQFF
v_call: TRBV7-8; j_call: TRBJ2-2; d_call: .; clone_size: few; cdr3_nt: TGTGCCAGCAGCTGGACAGCCACCGGGGAGCTGTTTTTT; cdr3_aa: CASSWTATGELFF
v_call: TRBV6-8; j_call: TRBJ1-6; d_call: TRBD1; clone_size: .; cdr3_nt: TGTGCCAGCAGTTCAGCTACAGGGGTATCCTATAATTCACCCCTCCACTTT; cdr3_aa: CASSSATGVSYNSPLHF
v_call: TRBV30; j_call: TRBJ2-1; d_call: .; clone_size: .; cdr3_nt: TGTGCCTGGACGATGGGGGGTGAGCAGTTCTTC; cdr3_aa: CAWTMGGEQFF
v_call: TRBV10-3; j_call: TRBJ1-2; d_call: TRBD1; clone_size: .; cdr3_nt: TGTGCCATCAGCGACAGGGGATCGAACTATGGCTACACCTTC; cdr3_aa: CAISDRGSNYGYTF
v_call: TRBV7-9; j_call: TRBJ2-1; d_call: .; clone_size: .; cdr3_nt: TGTGCCAGCAGTAGCGGAAAAAATGAGCAGTTCTTC; cdr3_aa: CASSSGKNEQFF
v_call: TRBV30; j_call: TRBJ2-1; d_call: .; clone_size: .; cdr3_nt: TGTGCCTGGAGTGTACATGGGAGCGGAGCCTACAATGAGCAGTTCTTC; cdr3_aa: CAWSVHGSGAYNEQFF
v_call: TRBV2; j_call: TRBJ2-5; d_call: .; clone_size: .; cdr3_nt: TGTGCCAGCAGGCGGGATAGACAAGAGACCCAGTACTTC; cdr3_aa: CASRRDRQETQYF
v_call: TRBV14; j_call: TRBJ2-5; d_call: TRBD1; clone_size: .; cdr3_nt: TGTGCCAGCAGCCAAGGGGTGACAGGGGGCCTCAAAAAAGAGACCCAGTACTTC; cdr3_aa: CASSQGVTGGLKKETQYF
v_call: TRBV18; j_call: TRBJ1-1; d_call: .; clone_size: .; cdr3_nt: TGTGCCAGCTCACCCGCCGGGACACGGAACACTGAAGCTTTCTTT; cdr3_aa: CASSPAGTRNTEAFF
v_call: TRBV9; j_call: TRBJ2-3; d_call: TRBD2; clone_size: .; cdr3_nt: TGTGCCAGCAGCGTCAGGGCCGGGGGGGGCAGGGATACGCAGTATTTT; cdr3_aa: CASSVRAGGGRDTQYF
v_call: TRBV5-6; j_call: TRBJ2-3; d_call: TRBD1; clone_size: .; cdr3_nt: TGTGCCAGCAGCTCCCACAGGGGAGGCACAGATACGCAGTATTTT; cdr3_aa: CASSSHRGGTDTQYF
v_call: TRBV7-2; j_call: TRBJ1-1; d_call: .; clone_size: .; cdr3_nt: TGTGCCAGCAGCCCCCAGGGAGGCGTGAACACTGAAGCTTTCTTT; cdr3_aa: CASSPQGGVNTEAFF
v_call: TRBV30; j_call: TRBJ2-7; d_call: .; clone_size: once; cdr3_nt: TGTGCCTGGAGTGAAGGGCTAGCTTATTACGAGCAGTACTTC; cdr3_aa: CAWSEGLAYYEQYF